One sample yielded the 4 T cell receptor beta chains listed below, sequenced in a study of tumor and adjacent non-tumor tissue in lung cancer. RNA was extracted from bulk tissue without any cell sorting. A modified ARM-PCR protocol with three rounds of nested PCR amplified TCRbeta. TCRdb ran MiXCR on the multiplex PCR reads and lists one entry per CDR3 protein. The sample lists around 140,000 distinct CDR3 sequences, 60% to 70% occurring once. What was sequenced was lung tumor tissue. The receptor source for this set is a man between 60 and 75 years old with small cell lung cancer.

On this clonotype: This clone may be a read error of a much larger clone one base away. The chain is built from TRBV6-6 and TRBJ2-3, with unresolved D. Trimming stripped 0 bases from V and 2 bases from J, with 6 bases between. Germline V lookup: CDR1 MNHNY, CDR2 SVGAGI (reference sequence). The CDR3 contains 14 residues. CDR3 bases: TGTGCCAGCAGTTACTCGAGTACCACAGATACGCAGTATTTT. It codes for CASSYSSTTDTQYF.

In this sample, this clonotype turned up many times. V is TRBV14 and J is TRBJ1-1; D remains unclear. V was shortened by 0 bases and J by 7 bases, with 9 bases between the two germline ends. The CDR3 consists of 13 residues. CDR1 and CDR2 from the germline V gene are SGHDN and FVKESK. CDR3 DNA: TGTGCCAGCAGCCAAGATCTTGAGAGTGAAGCTTTCTTT. Its protein is CASSQDLESEAFF.

This chain uses TRBV5-6 with TRBJ2-7; D is perhaps TRBD1 (5 bases). CDR1 and CDR2 from the germline V gene are SGHDT and YYEEEE. The V end was cut by 2 bases, the J end by 6 bases, with 12 bases between. The CDR3 sequence is 13 residues long. The CDR3 nucleotides are TGTGCCAGCAGCTTCCAGGGTTTCGGCGAGCAGTACTTC. Its translation is CASSFQGFGEQYF.

The CDR3 DNA reads as TGTGCCAGCAGCTTATGTCCACAGCCGGGGATATGCCGAGCTTTCTTT. This encodes CASSLCPQPGICRAFF. The J gene is TRBJ1-1, the V gene TRBV11-2; D is undetermined. This CDR3 is 16 amino acids long. Per germline, CDR1 SGHAT and CDR2 FQNNGV. V lost 2 bases and J 10 bases, leaving 23 bases between the germline ends.